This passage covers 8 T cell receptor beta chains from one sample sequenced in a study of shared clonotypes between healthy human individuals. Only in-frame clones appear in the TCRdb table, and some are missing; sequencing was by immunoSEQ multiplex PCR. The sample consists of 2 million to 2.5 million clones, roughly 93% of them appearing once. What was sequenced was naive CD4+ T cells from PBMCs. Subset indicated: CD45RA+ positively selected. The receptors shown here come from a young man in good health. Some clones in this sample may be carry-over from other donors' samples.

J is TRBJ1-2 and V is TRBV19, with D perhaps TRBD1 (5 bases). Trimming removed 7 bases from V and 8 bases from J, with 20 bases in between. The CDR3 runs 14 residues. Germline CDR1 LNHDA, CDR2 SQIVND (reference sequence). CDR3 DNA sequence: TGTGCCAGTAACCTTCAGACAGCGACCCCAGGCTACACCTTC. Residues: CASNLQTATPGYTF.

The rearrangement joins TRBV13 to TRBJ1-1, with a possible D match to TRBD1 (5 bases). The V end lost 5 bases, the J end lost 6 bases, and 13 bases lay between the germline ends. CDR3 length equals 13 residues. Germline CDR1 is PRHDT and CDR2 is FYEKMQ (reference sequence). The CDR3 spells CASSPRGPPEAFF. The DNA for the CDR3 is TGTGCCAGCAGCCCCCGGGGACCCCCTGAAGCTTTCTTT.

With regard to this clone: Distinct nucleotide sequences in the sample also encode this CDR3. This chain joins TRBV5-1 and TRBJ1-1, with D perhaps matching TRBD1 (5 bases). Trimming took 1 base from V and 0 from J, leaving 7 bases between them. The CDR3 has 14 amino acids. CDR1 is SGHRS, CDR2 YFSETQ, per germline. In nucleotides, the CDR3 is TGCGCCAGCAGCTTGTCGACAGTGAACACTGAAGCTTTCTTT. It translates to CASSLSTVNTEAFF.

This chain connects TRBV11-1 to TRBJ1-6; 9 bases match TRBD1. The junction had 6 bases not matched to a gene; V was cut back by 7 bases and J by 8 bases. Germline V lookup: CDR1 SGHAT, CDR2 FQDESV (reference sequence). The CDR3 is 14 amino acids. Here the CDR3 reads CASTVDRGYSPLHF. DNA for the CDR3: TGTGCCAGCACCGTGGACAGGGGATATTCACCCCTCCACTTT.

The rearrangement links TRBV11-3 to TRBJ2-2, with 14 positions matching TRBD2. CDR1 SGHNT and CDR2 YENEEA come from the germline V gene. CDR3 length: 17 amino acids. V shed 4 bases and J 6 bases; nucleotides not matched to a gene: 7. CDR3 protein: CASSSGLAGGSAGELFF. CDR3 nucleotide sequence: TGTGCCAGCAGCTCCGGACTAGCGGGGGGTAGCGCCGGGGAGCTGTTTTTT.

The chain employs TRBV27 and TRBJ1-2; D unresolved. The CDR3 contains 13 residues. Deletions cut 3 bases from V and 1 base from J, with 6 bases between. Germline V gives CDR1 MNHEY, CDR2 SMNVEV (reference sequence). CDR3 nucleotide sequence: TGTGCCAGCAGTTTTTCCAGTAACTATGGCTACACCTTC. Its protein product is CASSFSSNYGYTF.

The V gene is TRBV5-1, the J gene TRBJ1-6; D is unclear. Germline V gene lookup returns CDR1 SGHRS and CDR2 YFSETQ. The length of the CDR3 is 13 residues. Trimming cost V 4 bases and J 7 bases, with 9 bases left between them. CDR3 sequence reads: CASSPQLNSPLHF. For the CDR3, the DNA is TGCGCCAGCAGCCCACAGCTGAATTCACCCCTCCACTTT. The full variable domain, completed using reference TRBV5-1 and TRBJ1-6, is KAGVTQTPRYLIKTRGQQVTLSCSPISGHRSVSWYQQTPGQGLQFLFEYFSETQRNKGNFPGRFSGRQFSNSRSEMNVSTLELGDSALYLCASSPQLNSPLHFGNGTRLTVT.

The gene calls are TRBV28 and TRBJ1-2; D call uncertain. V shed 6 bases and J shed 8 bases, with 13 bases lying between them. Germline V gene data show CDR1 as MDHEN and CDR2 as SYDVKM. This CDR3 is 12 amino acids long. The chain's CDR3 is CASSQTFRGYTF. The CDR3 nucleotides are TGTGCCAGCAGCCAGACGTTCCGGGGCTACACCTTC.